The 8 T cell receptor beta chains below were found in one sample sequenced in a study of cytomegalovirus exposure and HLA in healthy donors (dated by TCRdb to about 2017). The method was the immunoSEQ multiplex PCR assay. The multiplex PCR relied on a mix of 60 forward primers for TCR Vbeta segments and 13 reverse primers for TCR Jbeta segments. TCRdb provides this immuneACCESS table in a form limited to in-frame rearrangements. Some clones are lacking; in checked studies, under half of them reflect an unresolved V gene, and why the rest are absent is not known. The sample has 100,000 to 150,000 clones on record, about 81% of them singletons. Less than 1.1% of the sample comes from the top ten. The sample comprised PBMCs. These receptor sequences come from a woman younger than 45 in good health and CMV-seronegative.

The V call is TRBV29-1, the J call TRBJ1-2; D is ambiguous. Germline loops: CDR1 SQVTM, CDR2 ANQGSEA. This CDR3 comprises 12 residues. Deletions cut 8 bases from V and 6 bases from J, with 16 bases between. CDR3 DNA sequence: TGCAGCACCCCCCACGACACCCATGGCTACACCTTC. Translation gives CSTPHDTHGYTF.

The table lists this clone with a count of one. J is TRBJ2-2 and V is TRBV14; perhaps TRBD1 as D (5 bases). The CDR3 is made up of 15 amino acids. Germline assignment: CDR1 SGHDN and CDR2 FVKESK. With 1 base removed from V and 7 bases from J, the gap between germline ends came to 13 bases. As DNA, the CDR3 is TGTGCCAGCAGCCAAGGCCTCTCAGGGATCGGGGAGCTGTTTTTT. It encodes CASSQGLSGIGELFF.

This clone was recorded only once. CDR3 bases: TGTGCCAGCAGCTTAGATGGCTATCAGCCCCAGCATTTT. It translates to CASSLDGYQPQHF. The chain carries TRBV7-9 and TRBJ1-5; D not resolved. V lost 1 base and J lost 5, with 6 bases in between. Germline V gene lookup returns CDR1 SEHNR and CDR2 FQNEAQ (reference sequence). This CDR3 region has 13 residues.

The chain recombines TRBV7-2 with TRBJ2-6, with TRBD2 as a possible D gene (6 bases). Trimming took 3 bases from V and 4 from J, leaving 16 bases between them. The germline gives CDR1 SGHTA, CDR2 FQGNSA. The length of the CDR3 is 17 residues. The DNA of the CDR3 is TGTGCCAGCAGCTTGTCGGGGGAAGCGGCCGGGGCCAACGTCCTGACTTTC. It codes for CASSLSGEAAGANVLTF.

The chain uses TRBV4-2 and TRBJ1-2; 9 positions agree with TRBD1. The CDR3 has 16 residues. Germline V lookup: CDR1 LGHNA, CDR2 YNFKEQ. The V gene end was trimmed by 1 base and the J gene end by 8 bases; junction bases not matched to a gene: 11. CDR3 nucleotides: TGTGCCAGCAGCCAAGTCGCAGGACAGGGGCGGTCCGGCTACACCTTC. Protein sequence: CASSQVAGQGRSGYTF.

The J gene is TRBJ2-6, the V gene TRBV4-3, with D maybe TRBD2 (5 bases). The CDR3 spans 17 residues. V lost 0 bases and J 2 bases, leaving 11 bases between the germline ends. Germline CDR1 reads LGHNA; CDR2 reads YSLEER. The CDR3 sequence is CASSQEGEGAGANVLTF. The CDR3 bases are TGCGCCAGCAGCCAAGAGGGAGAGGGCGCTGGGGCCAACGTCCTGACTTTC.

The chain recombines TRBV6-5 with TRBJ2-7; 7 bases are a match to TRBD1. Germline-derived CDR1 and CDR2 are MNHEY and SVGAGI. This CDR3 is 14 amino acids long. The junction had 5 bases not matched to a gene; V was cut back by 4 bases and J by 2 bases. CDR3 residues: CASSFATGPYEQYF. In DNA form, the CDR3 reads TGTGCCAGCAGTTTTGCGACAGGGCCCTACGAGCAGTACTTC.

The CDR3 region is CASSPQEGSGELFF. DNA of the CDR3: TGTGCCAGCTCACCACAGGAGGGGTCCGGGGAGCTGTTTTTT. The rearrangement joins TRBV18 to TRBJ2-2, with a weak D call TRBD2 (6 bases). This CDR3 region has 14 residues. Germline loops: CDR1 KGHSH, CDR2 LQKENI. V was shortened by 1 base and J by 6 bases, with 9 bases between the two germline ends.